The 10 T cell receptor beta chains below were found in one sample sequenced in a study of T-cell reconstitution after alpha-beta-depleted transplantation in children. The library targeted TCRbeta and was prepared with unique molecular identifiers. TCRdb recomputed calls from the PCR reads with MiXCR, one row per CDR3 protein. The data show about 870,000 distinct CDR3 sequences, less than 20% seen once. The sample here was PBMCs, mostly from graft donor cells, taken 360 days after TCRalphabeta/CD19-depleted stem cell transplant. Receptor source: a male patient between 5 and 17 years old who had a stem cell transplant for acute lymphoblastic leukemia, so the T cells may come from the graft donor.

This rearrangement joins TRBV20-1 to TRBJ1-3; D gene ambiguous. The length of the CDR3 is 14 residues. V was trimmed by 3 bases and J by 0 bases, leaving 9 bases between them. Germline V gene sequence: CDR1 DFQATT, CDR2 SNEGSKA (reference sequence). The chain's CDR3 is CSASVPDSGNTIYF. Here the CDR3 DNA reads TGCAGTGCTAGCGTCCCGGACTCTGGAAACACCATATATTTT.

There are many counts of this clonotype. The chain is built from TRBV27 and TRBJ2-2; 7 nucleotides align to TRBD2. The CDR3 is 16 amino acids. CDR1 and CDR2 from the germline V gene are MNHEY and SMNVEV (reference sequence). The trim removed 6 bases at V and 1 base at J, leaving 8 bases unmatched. The CDR3 region is CASRPTGGGNTGELFF. CDR3 coding DNA: TGTGCCAGCAGACCCACGGGGGGAGGGAACACCGGGGAGCTGTTTTTT.

The sample holds a few counts of this clonotype. V is TRBV11-2 and J is TRBJ2-6; the match to TRBD1 covers 9 bases. The CDR3 extends over 20 amino acids. Germline V CDR1 and CDR2: SGHAT, FQNNGV. The V segment lost 3 bases and the J segment 2 bases; nucleotides outside the gene matches: 14. The CDR3: CASSFTGRQGVLTGANVLTF. CDR3 sequence (DNA): TGTGCCAGCAGCTTCACTGGACGACAGGGGGTCCTGACTGGGGCCAACGTCCTGACTTTC.

This clonotype was detected ten times or more. The chain combines TRBV5-1 with TRBJ2-2, with D unresolved. V lost 0 bases, J lost 5 bases, and 8 bases lay in between. The CDR3 is made up of 14 amino acids. CDR1 and CDR2 (germline): SGHRS, YFSETQ. The CDR3 region has the DNA TGCGCCAGCAGCTTGGGCACAGCAACCGGGGAGCTGTTTTTT. Protein: CASSLGTATGELFF.

This chain connects TRBV5-6 to TRBJ1-5; D unresolved. This CDR3 region has 14 residues. V gave up 1 base and J gave up 5 bases, with 10 bases separating them. The germline V gene has CDR1 SGHDT and CDR2 YYEEEE. CDR3 DNA sequence: TGTGCCAGCAGCTTGCGACTCGACCATCAGCCCCAGCATTTT. Amino acid sequence: CASSLRLDHQPQHF. The full variable domain, in which reference TRBV5-6 and TRBJ1-5 provide the parts outside the CDR3, is DAGVTQSPTHLIKTRGQQVTLRCSPKSGHDTVSWYQQALGQGPQFIFQYYEEEERQRGNFPDRFSGHQFPNYSSELNVNALLLGDSALYLCASSLRLDHQPQHFGDGTRLSIL.

In this sample, this clonotype turned up a few times. This chain joins TRBV5-1 and TRBJ2-1, with D perhaps TRBD1 or TRBD2 (5 bases each). The CDR3 totals 15 residues. With 0 bases removed from V and 5 bases from J, the gap between germline ends came to 12 bases. CDR1 and CDR2 from the germline V gene are SGHRS and YFSETQ. The CDR3 coding sequence is TGCGCCAGCAGCTTGGGGGACCCAGACGACAATGAGCAGTTCTTC. Its protein product is CASSLGDPDDNEQFF.

This rearrangement joins TRBV18 to TRBJ2-1, with TRBD2 identical over 11 bases. The CDR3 runs to 15 residues. From germline, CDR1 is KGHSH and CDR2 LQKENI. V lost 2 bases and J lost 9; bases outside the gene matches: 6. CDR3 coding DNA: TGTGCCAGCTCACCAGGTACTAGCGGGAGCCTTGAGCAGTTCTTC. It specifies CASSPGTSGSLEQFF.

This clonotype came up a few times. J is TRBJ1-5 and V is TRBV4-1; unclear D gene. The germline V gene has CDR1 MGHRA and CDR2 YSYEKL. V was clipped by 4 bases and J by 6 bases, with 13 bases between them. This CDR3 has 14 residues. For the CDR3, the DNA is TGCGCCAGCAGCCCTCTGAGGGAAAGTCAGCCCCAGCATTTT. Translating it yields CASSPLRESQPQHF.

This chain uses TRBV4-1 with TRBJ2-2, with TRBD2 matching 10 bases. Trimming at V came to 6 bases and at J to 1 base, leaving 8 bases not matched to a gene. This CDR3 is built from 17 residues. Per the germline V gene, CDR1 is MGHRA and CDR2 is YSYEKL. The CDR3 DNA reads as TGCGCCAGCAGGAAACCTTTAGCGGGAGGGAACACCGGGGAGCTGTTTTTT. Translated: CASRKPLAGGNTGELFF.

The gene calls are TRBV7-9 and TRBJ1-6; D is unresolved. The ends were cut back, 1 base at V and 12 bases at J, with 10 bases in the middle. The CDR3 extends over 13 amino acids. CDR1 SEHNR and CDR2 FQNEAQ come from the germline V gene (reference sequence). CDR3 sequence (DNA): TGTGCCAGCAGCTTAGACGGATACCTACCCCTCCACTTT. Translating it yields CASSLDGYLPLHF. The variable domain in full, with the rest retrieved from reference TRBV7-9 and TRBJ1-6, is DTGVSQNPRHKITKRGQNVTFRCDPISEHNRLYWYRQTLGQGPEFLTYFQNEAQLEKSRLLSDRFSAERPKGSFSTLEIQRTEQGDSAMYLCASSLDGYLPLHFGNGTRLTVT.